The 30 T cell receptor beta chains listed next were all sequenced from one sample in a study of sequential checkpoint blockade in melanoma. Treatment described: randomized to nivolumab then ipilimumab (arm A) or the reverse (arm B). Produced via immunoSEQ multiplex PCR; TCRdb's table is partial and in-frame only. The repertoire includes 9,500 to 15,000 clones, 26% of them detected once, and approximately 19% sits in the top ten. The material was tumor tissue (inferred from file names), obtained from a patient given nivolumab and ipilimumab in sequence. These receptors came from a human donor with melanoma.

This clone was counted many times. J is TRBJ1-6 and V is TRBV11-3; a weak D match, TRBD1 (5 bases). There are 15 residues in the CDR3. V lost 1 base and J lost 8, with 12 bases in between. Germline values: CDR1 SGHNT, CDR2 YENEEA. The CDR3 here is CASSLVGVGHSPLHF. The CDR3 region has the DNA TGTGCCAGCAGCTTAGTCGGGGTGGGGCATTCACCCCTCCACTTT.

The rearrangement joins TRBV25-1 to TRBJ2-1; TRBD2 matches 8 bases. The CDR3 sequence is 12 residues long. Trimming at V came to 3 bases and at J to 15 bases, leaving 7 bases not matched to a gene. The germline CDR1 and CDR2 sequences are MGHDK and SYGVNS. CDR3 sequence (DNA): TGTGCCAGCAGTGACCGGGGGGGCCGGTGGTTCTTC. Residues: CASSDRGGRWFF. Using reference TRBV25-1 and TRBJ2-1 for the parts outside the CDR3, the full variable domain is EADIYQTPRYLVIGTGKKITLECSQTMGHDKMYWYQQDPGMELHLIHYSYGVNSTEKGDLSSESTVSRIRTEHFPLTLESARPSHTSQYLCASSDRGGRWFFGPGTRLTVL.

This clone was counted ten times or more. For the CDR3, the DNA is TGTGCCAGCAGCCCCAGGGATTTGACCCTTCAGCCCCAGCATTTT. It specifies CASSPRDLTLQPQHF. The J gene is TRBJ1-5, the V gene TRBV6-8, with D perhaps matching TRBD1 (5 bases). Germline CDR1 is MNHGY and CDR2 is SAAAGT. The V gene lost 6 bases and the J gene lost 6 bases, with 18 bases spanning the gap. The CDR3 length is 15 residues.

The genes are TRBV11-3 and TRBJ1-2; D is perhaps TRBD1 (5 bases). CDR1 and CDR2 from the germline V gene are SGHNT and YENEEA. The V end lost 5 bases, the J end lost 4 bases, and 20 bases lay between the germline ends. CDR3 length: 16 amino acids. CDR3 bases: TGTGCCAGCAGCGCCAGAGGAGGGGCGCTTCCCTATGGCTACACCTTC. This codes for CASSARGGALPYGYTF.

Many counts were recorded for this clone. The V and J genes are TRBV7-6 and TRBJ1-5; the D is unclear. This CDR3 is built from 14 residues. V was shortened by 3 bases and J by 4 bases, with 10 bases between the two germline ends. Germline CDR1 SGHVS, CDR2 FNYEAQ. Written as DNA, the CDR3 is TGTGCCAGCAGCTTCTGGGGTCGAAATCAGCCCCAGCATTTT. This encodes CASSFWGRNQPQHF.

This rearrangement joins TRBV12-5 to TRBJ1-1; D remains unclear. This CDR3 region has 12 residues. Germline V gene data show CDR1 as LGHNT and CDR2 as FRNRAP. The CDR3 loop is CASGRLGTEAFF. The CDR3 DNA reads as TGTGCCAGCGGACGGTTAGGCACTGAAGCTTTCTTT. The variable domain in full, with the rest retrieved from reference TRBV12-5 and TRBJ1-1, is DARVTQTPRHKVTEMGQEVTMRCQPILGHNTVFWYRQTMMQGLELLAYFRNRAPLDDSGMPKDRFSAEMPDATLATLKIQPSEPRDSAVYFCASGRLGTEAFFGQGTRLTVV.

This chain joins TRBV19 and TRBJ2-1; tentative D call: TRBD2 (5 bases). Trimming shortened V by 3 bases and J by 9 bases, and 9 bases separated the two germline ends. The CDR3 contains 12 residues. Germline loops: CDR1 LNHDA, CDR2 SQIVND (reference sequence). The CDR3 protein is CASSIAGGEQFF. DNA of the CDR3: TGTGCCAGTAGTATCGCGGGTGGTGAGCAGTTCTTC.

V is TRBV19 and J is TRBJ1-3, with TRBD1 identical over 9 bases. The germline V gene has CDR1 LNHDA and CDR2 SQIVND (reference sequence). This CDR3 is built from 13 residues. Germline trimming cut 8 bases from V and 6 bases from J; bases unmatched to any gene: 5. The CDR3 region has the DNA TGTGCCAGTGAGGGACAGGGAGCAAACACCATATATTTT. This encodes CASEGQGANTIYF.

The gene calls are TRBV19 and TRBJ1-1; D is uncertain. Germline V gives CDR1 LNHDA, CDR2 SQIVND (reference sequence). This CDR3 is 15 amino acids long. The V end was cut by 5 bases, the J end by 5 bases, with 18 bases between. CDR3 in amino acids: CASSLRQAGRTEAFF. In DNA form, the CDR3 reads TGTGCCAGTAGTCTGCGACAAGCTGGGAGAACTGAAGCTTTCTTT.

The J gene is TRBJ1-2, the V gene TRBV15, with TRBD1 matching 8 bases. Per the germline V gene, CDR1 is LNHNV and CDR2 is YYDKDF (reference sequence). Trimming cost V 3 bases and J 3 bases; bases outside gene matches: 3. The CDR3 covers 14 residues. The CDR3 DNA is TGTGCCACCAGCAGGGACAGGGTTCACTATGGCTACACCTTC. Amino acids: CATSRDRVHYGYTF.

The V gene is TRBV5-1, the J gene TRBJ1-1; no reliable D call. The CDR3 runs 15 residues. CDR1 and CDR2 (germline): SGHRS, YFSETQ. V was shortened by 0 bases and J by 3 bases, with 12 bases between the two germline ends. CDR3 in DNA: TGCGCCAGCAGCTTGGTCTCAGCCGGAGACACTGAAGCTTTCTTT. Its translation is CASSLVSAGDTEAFF.

This sequence joins TRBV9 and TRBJ1-3, with 7 nucleotides matching TRBD1. Germline V gives CDR1 SGDLS, CDR2 YYNGEE. This CDR3 is built from 15 residues. The trim removed 8 bases at V and 3 bases at J, leaving 11 bases unmatched. The CDR3 DNA sequence: TGTGCCAGTTCAGGCCAGGGGGTTGTTGGAAACACCATATATTTT. Its protein is CASSGQGVVGNTIYF. The full variable domain, rest sourced from reference TRBV9 and TRBJ1-3, is DSGVTQTPKHLITATGQRVTLRCSPRSGDLSVYWYQQSLDQGLQFLIQYYNGEERAKGNILERFSAQQFPDLHSELNLSSLELGDSALYFCASSGQGVVGNTIYFGEGSWLTVV.

The V and J genes are TRBV6-8 and TRBJ2-5; D is unresolved. Looked up from germline, CDR1 is MNHGY and CDR2 is SAAAGT. The CDR3 loop spans 13 amino acids. With 5 bases removed from V and 1 base from J, the gap between germline ends came to 8 bases. CDR3 loop: CASSVGSQETQYF. As DNA, the CDR3 is TGTGCCAGCAGTGTAGGGTCCCAAGAGACCCAGTACTTC.

Of note for this clone: The same CDR3 can be traced to other DNA sequences in this sample. The V gene is TRBV6-8, the J gene TRBJ2-7; the match to TRBD2 covers 11 bases. Trimming took 2 bases from V and 2 from J; bases not matched to a gene: 2. The germline CDR1 and CDR2 sequences are MNHGY and SAAAGT. The CDR3 is 15 amino acids. Here the CDR3 reads CASSYGLAGTYEQYF. CDR3 sequence (DNA): TGTGCCAGCAGTTACGGACTAGCGGGTACCTACGAGCAGTACTTC.

By its share, this clone is medium-sized. The chain joins TRBV9 to TRBJ2-1; 12 nucleotides align to TRBD1. V gave up 3 bases and J gave up 8 bases; unmatched junction bases: 6. The CDR3 has 15 amino acids. Looked up from germline, CDR1 is SGDLS and CDR2 is YYNGEE. CDR3 amino acids: CASSASGQGADEQFF. The CDR3 DNA follows: TGTGCCAGCAGCGCCTCGGGACAGGGGGCGGATGAGCAGTTCTTC. Together with reference TRBV9 and TRBJ2-1, the CDR3 gives the full variable domain: DSGVTQTPKHLITATGQRVTLRCSPRSGDLSVYWYQQSLDQGLQFLIQYYNGEERAKGNILERFSAQQFPDLHSELNLSSLELGDSALYFCASSASGQGADEQFFGPGTRLTVL.

The chain joins TRBV9 to TRBJ2-2; D is unresolved. The CDR3 totals 12 residues. From germline, CDR1 is SGDLS and CDR2 YYNGEE. The V end lost 0 bases, the J end lost 7 bases, and 4 bases lay between the germline ends. DNA of the CDR3: TGTGCCAGCAGCGTAGCTATCGGGGAGCTGTTTTTT. Protein: CASSVAIGELFF.

This clone was observed a handful of times. The chain recombines TRBV23-1 with TRBJ1-1; D gene ambiguous. TRBV23-1 is identified as an open reading frame with a role that is uncertain. The V end lost 6 bases, the J end lost 3 bases, and 14 bases lay between the germline ends. CDR3 size: 14 residues. The CDR3 DNA sequence: TGCGCCAGCAGCGGTGCTGATGAGTACACTGAAGCTTTCTTT. It yields the protein CASSGADEYTEAFF.

V is TRBV6-8 and J is TRBJ1-5; 11 nucleotides align to TRBD1. Unmatched junction bases numbered 10, after V lost 3 bases and J lost 9 bases. This CDR3 contains 16 residues. CDR1 and CDR2 (germline): MNHGY, SAAAGT. CDR3 amino acids: CASSYTGQGAPRPQHF. DNA of the CDR3: TGTGCCAGCAGTTATACCGGACAGGGGGCCCCTCGGCCCCAGCATTTT.

V is TRBV4-3 and J is TRBJ2-2, with 9 bases matching TRBD1. The V gene's germline CDR1 is LGHNA and CDR2 YSLEER. The CDR3 spans 18 residues. With 2 bases clipped from V and 0 bases from J, the junction kept 7 bases outside the gene matches. This CDR3 reads CASSQRVTGGANTGELFF. CDR3 nucleotide sequence: TGCGCCAGCAGCCAAAGGGTGACAGGGGGTGCGAACACCGGGGAGCTGTTTTTT.

CDR3 in DNA: TGTGCCAGCAGTCGTCCTTCAGGGGGGCTATCCTACGAGCAGTACGTC. Translation gives CASSRPSGGLSYEQYV. The rearrangement links TRBV28 to TRBJ2-7, with D tentatively TRBD1 (7 bases). Germline CDR1 is MDHEN and CDR2 is SYDVKM. Trimming left V 5 bases short and J 1 base short, with 18 bases between. There are 16 residues in the CDR3.

This rearrangement joins TRBV29-1 to TRBJ2-1; D might be TRBD2 (5 bases). The CDR3 covers 12 residues. Germline loops: CDR1 SQVTM, CDR2 ANQGSEA. The V gene lost 6 bases and the J gene lost 9 bases, with 15 bases spanning the gap. CDR3 amino acids: CSVFRDFGEQFF. DNA of the CDR3: TGCAGCGTCTTCCGGGATTTTGGTGAGCAGTTCTTC.

This clone appeared a few times. The gene calls are TRBV6-7 and TRBJ2-7; 11 bases fit TRBD2. TRBV6-7 is given ORF status, its function remaining uncertain. Trimming cost V 7 bases and J 5 bases; bases outside gene matches: 10. The CDR3 is made up of 15 amino acids. CDR3 DNA: TGTGCCAGCAAAGTAGCGGGGGGGCCGGTCGACGAGCAGTACTTC. Its translation is CASKVAGGPVDEQYF.

The table lists this clone with a few counts. The rearrangement links TRBV28 to TRBJ1-2, with 8 bases matching TRBD1. The CDR3 extends over 14 amino acids. V gave up 5 bases and J gave up 5 bases; unmatched junction bases: 7. Germline V CDR1 and CDR2: MDHEN, SYDVKM. DNA of the CDR3: TGTGCCAGCAGTGCGCCGGGACAGGAGTATGGCTACACCTTC. Its translation is CASSAPGQEYGYTF.

This clone showed up just a few times. The J gene is TRBJ2-5, the V gene TRBV2; D might be TRBD2 (6 bases). The CDR3 is 14 amino acids. Germline V gene sequence: CDR1 SNHLY, CDR2 FYNNEI. The germline V and J ends were trimmed by 6 bases and 4 bases, with 15 bases remaining between them. The CDR3 region is CASRRWGVGETQYF. Written as DNA, the CDR3 is TGTGCCAGCAGAAGGTGGGGGGTAGGAGAGACCCAGTACTTC.

This clone was seen many times. The V call is TRBV11-3, the J call TRBJ2-3; TRBD2 agrees at 8 bases. With V trimmed by 4 bases and J by 3 bases, 9 bases remained unmatched. CDR1 SGHNT and CDR2 YENEEA come from the germline V gene. This CDR3 has 16 residues. In nucleotides, the CDR3 is TGTGCCAGCAGCTCGGCGCCGGGACTAGTAACAGATACGCAGTATTTT. Translating it yields CASSSAPGLVTDTQYF.

The chain is built from TRBV6-7 and TRBJ2-1; D is uncertain. TRBV6-7 is assigned to the ORF class and has an uncertain function. CDR3 length equals 14 residues. Trimming took off 5 bases at V and 0 bases at J, with 8 bases between the two ends. The CDR3 loop is CASSVVSSYNEQFF. The CDR3 coding sequence is TGTGCCAGCAGTGTAGTGAGCTCCTACAATGAGCAGTTCTTC.

This clone was counted a few times. The chain carries TRBV6-8 and TRBJ1-3, with 8 nucleotides matching TRBD1. In germline, CDR1 is MNHGY, CDR2 SAAAGT. V lost 8 bases, J lost 4 bases, and 13 bases stayed unmatched. There are 16 residues in the CDR3. In nucleotides, the CDR3 is TGTGCCAGCCGGTTCTTAGGACAGGGCAAAGGAAACACCATATATTTT. The encoded protein is CASRFLGQGKGNTIYF.

The chain recombines TRBV18 with TRBJ1-1, with D perhaps matching TRBD1 (6 bases). Germline values: CDR1 KGHSH, CDR2 LQKENI. The V end was cut by 2 bases, the J end by 8 bases, with 15 bases between. There are 14 residues in the CDR3. The CDR3 DNA sequence: TGTGCCAGCTCACCATCATCGGACAGCCTCGAAGCTTTCTTT. Translated, it gives CASSPSSDSLEAFF.

This clone was recorded at least ten times. V usage is TRBV7-1 and J usage is TRBJ1-6, with D uncertain. TRBV7-1 is sorted into the ORF group, with uncertain function. This CDR3 comprises 13 residues. V lost 4 bases and J 10 bases, leaving 11 bases between the germline ends. The CDR3 loop is CASSLAVGSPLHF. The DNA of the CDR3 is TGTGCCAGCAGCTTAGCGGTAGGGTCACCCCTCCACTTT.

Ten or more counts support this clone. The chain joins TRBV4-1 to TRBJ2-2; TRBD2 matches at 12 bases. CDR1 and CDR2 (germline): MGHRA, YSYEKL. The V and J ends lost 0 bases and 4 bases, in that order; junction bases with no gene match: 15. The CDR3 is 21 amino acids. CDR3 loop: CASSQDPTGLTSGGSTGELFF. For the CDR3, the DNA is TGCGCCAGCAGCCAAGACCCGACAGGGCTGACTAGCGGGGGCAGCACCGGGGAGCTGTTTTTT.